This T cell receptor (beta chain) was found in a study of immune evolution from preneoplasia to lung adenocarcinoma (TCRdb year 2021). Study-level background: HLA loss of heterozygosity was found in about 6.3% of AIS, under 18% of MIA and roughly 31% of ADC lesions, and in no AAH lesions. The study profiled immune contexture across lung adenocarcinoma precursors and invasive adenocarcinoma using immune gene expression, TCR sequencing and multiplex immunofluorescence. Resected precursor lesions (AAH, AIS, MIA) and invasive adenocarcinomas were compared with paired morphologically normal lung tissue. The sample size was set by how many specimens were available, not by a prior power calculation. The immune data were integrated with whole exome sequencing and methylation data from the same cohort of nodules. The overall cohort was made up of fewer than 70 patients with pulmonary nodules who had surgical resection. TCR sequencing data came from approximately 51 patients. The study reported that about a hundred samples were used for TCR sequencing. POLYSOLVER was used to infer class I HLA alleles from exome data, and LOHHLA was used to detect allele-specific HLA loss. Study-wide conclusions, independent of this receptor: Clonality was highest in normal lung, while later-stage lesions appeared to show lower clonality but higher T cell density and diversity. Findings were based on association rather than direct causation; larger cohorts with long-term follow-up and longitudinal biopsies were deemed needed. Because every patient came from Japan and China, how well the results apply to Western populations was uncertain. The highest T cell clonality was observed in KRAS-mutant nodules compared with EGFR-mutant or double wild-type lesions. Normal lung had the highest top T cell clone frequencies, and these frequencies appeared to fall progressively from AAH through AIS, MIA and invasive adenocarcinoma.

To note about this clone: It lacks a known antigen. Base qualities are not at hand, and no much larger clone is one base apart.

The patients had resection in Japan or China between about 2013 and 2018. Two lung cancer pathologists independently reviewed H&E slides to confirm the histologic diagnosis of every case. For nucleic acid extraction, premalignant or tumor cells were enriched by macro-dissection following pathologic assessment. DNA was isolated from FFPE tissue using the AllPrep DNA/RNA FFPE Kit. TCR beta CDR3 regions were sequenced from DNA using the immunoSEQ hsTCRbeta Kit. For the original study's pipeline: TCR sequencing data were analysed with the ImmunoSEQ Analyzer. T cell clonality was calculated on productive rearrangements as 1 minus Pielou's evenness. T cell diversity was measured with the inverse Simpson index on productive templates. T cell density was defined as TCR beta template counts normalized to usable DNA, with usable DNA estimated by amplification and sequencing of housekeeping genes. Two-sided Kruskal-Wallis tests were used to compare TCR metrics across histologic stages. TCRdb re-hosts the immuneACCESS table, in-frame sequences only. Its copies lack some clones; in the studies checked, an unresolved V gene accounts for under half of them, and the cause for the rest is not known. Clone size and the V and J calls come from that table; the DNA yielded D and trimming. The sample data list some 15,000 clones, and 65% to 90% of these were observed just once. Of the sample, around 2.9% falls within the top ten clones.

The CDR3 measures 14 amino acids from cysteine to phenylalanine. The kept DNA is CDR3 alone, 42 bases in frame from the first base. The germline V gene (reference sequence) provides CDR1 MNHEY and CDR2 SMNVEV. V loses 8 bases at its end and J loses 0 bases; junction bases beyond the gene matches: 4. The rearrangement joined TRBV27 to TRBJ1-1; TRBD1 aligns with 9 central bases. The sample was FFPE lung adenocarcinoma in situ tissue. In the paper's terms, the cell subset or site label means: preinvasive adenocarcinoma in situ (AIS). The TCR comes from an older donor with lung adenocarcinoma. The sequenced DNA: TGTGCCAGCCGGGACAGGGTGATGAACACTGAAGCTTTCTTT. It is translated as CASRDRVMNTEAFF.